This entry lists 12 T cell receptor beta chains sequenced from one sample in a study of blood T cell repertoires in COVID-19. Method: immunoSEQ multiplex PCR; TCRdb's copy keeps in-frame clones and lacks some. This sample has roughly 200,000 clones, with about 84% found just once. The specimen was peripheral blood. The receptors were gathered from a woman aged 80 or over with acute or convalescent COVID-19.

The J gene is TRBJ1-3, the V gene TRBV5-5; D call uncertain. The germline V gene encodes CDR1 SGHKS and CDR2 YYEKEE (reference sequence). This CDR3 is 14 amino acids long. Trimming stripped 2 bases from V and 0 bases from J, with 6 bases between. CDR3 sequence (DNA): TGTGCCAGCAGCTTATCTTTCTCTGGAAACACCATATATTTT. This sequence encodes CASSLSFSGNTIYF.

The chain is built from TRBV12-5 and TRBJ2-3; weak D call: TRBD2 (6 bases). V dropped 1 base and J dropped 2 bases, with 7 bases sitting between them. The germline V gene has CDR1 LGHNT and CDR2 FRNRAP. The CDR3 runs 14 residues. The CDR3 coding sequence is TGTGCTAGTGGTTTGGGACTAGACACAGATACGCAGTATTTT. This translates into CASGLGLDTDTQYF. Drawing the rest from reference TRBV12-5 and TRBJ2-3, the complete variable domain is DARVTQTPRHKVTEMGQEVTMRCQPILGHNTVFWYRQTMMQGLELLAYFRNRAPLDDSGMPKDRFSAEMPDATLATLKIQPSEPRDSAVYFCASGLGLDTDTQYFGPGTRLTVL.

The chain uses TRBV2 and TRBJ1-5; perhaps TRBD1 as D (6 bases). Germline CDR1 SNHLY, CDR2 FYNNEI. This CDR3 has 17 amino acids. V dropped 6 bases and J dropped 0 bases, with 18 bases sitting between them. The CDR3 loop is CASSGGQTQYSNQPQHF. CDR3 sequence (DNA): TGTGCCAGCAGCGGAGGACAGACCCAATATAGCAATCAGCCCCAGCATTTT.

This chain uses TRBV2 with TRBJ1-2, with 8 bases lining up with TRBD1. CDR1 and CDR2 from the germline V gene are SNHLY and FYNNEI. Germline trimming cut 8 bases from V and 7 bases from J; bases unmatched to any gene: 3. The CDR3 length is 11 residues. The chain's CDR3 is CASGTGGGYTF. The DNA for the CDR3 is TGTGCCAGCGGAACAGGGGGTGGCTACACCTTC.

The table lists this clone with a count of one. V usage is TRBV6-5 and J usage is TRBJ2-7, with 8 positions matching TRBD2. Germline assignment: CDR1 MNHEY and CDR2 SVGAGI. V lost 7 bases, J lost 3 bases, and 5 bases stayed unmatched. The CDR3 runs to 13 residues. The CDR3 sequence: CASMSGGYYEQYF. The CDR3 DNA sequence: TGTGCCAGCATGTCGGGAGGGTACTACGAGCAGTACTTC.

This chain uses TRBV18 with TRBJ1-1, with a possible D match to TRBD1 (5 bases). V gave up 0 bases and J gave up 0 bases, with 8 bases separating them. This CDR3 spans 15 amino acids. Germline values: CDR1 KGHSH, CDR2 LQKENI. In DNA form, the CDR3 reads TGTGCCAGCTCACCACCCGTACAGGTGAACACTGAAGCTTTCTTT. It codes for CASSPPVQVNTEAFF.

This chain connects TRBV6-5 to TRBJ1-1; the D is unclear. CDR1 is MNHEY and CDR2 is SVGAGI in the germline V gene. V lost 5 bases and J 10 bases, leaving 20 bases between the germline ends. The CDR3 spans 14 residues. CDR3 DNA sequence: TGTGCCAGCAGTCCCGCTCCAACCCACAGTTTAGCTTTCTTT. This gives the protein CASSPAPTHSLAFF.

The genes are TRBV7-6 and TRBJ2-7; TRBD2 is a possible D gene (6 bases). The CDR3 covers 16 residues. Germline-derived CDR1 and CDR2 are SGHVS and FNYEAQ. V lost 1 base to trimming and J lost 7 bases, with 20 bases between them. Written as DNA, the CDR3 is TGTGCCAGCAGCTTAGAGGTCGTGGGGGGTGGTGGAGAGCAGTACTTC. Its translation: CASSLEVVGGGGEQYF.

The chain has TRBV28 and TRBJ1-3; 8 bases map to TRBD1. J lost 8 bases, V lost 5 bases, and 8 bases had no gene match. The CDR3 spans 14 residues. Germline V lookup: CDR1 MDHEN, CDR2 SYDVKM. The CDR3 spells CASSPGQGGYTIYF. DNA of the CDR3: TGTGCCAGCAGTCCCGGACAGGGCGGATACACCATATATTTT.

The chain is built from TRBV3-1 (or the pseudogene TRBV3-2) and TRBJ2-2, with TRBD1 matching over 9 bases. V shed 5 bases, J shed 4 bases, and the junction held 5 bases outside the gene matches. Germline V CDR1 and CDR2: LGHDT, YNNKEL (reference sequence). CDR3 size: 15 residues. The CDR3 protein is CASSSGTGSTGELFF. As DNA, the CDR3 is TGTGCCAGCAGCTCCGGGACAGGGAGCACCGGGGAGCTGTTTTTT.

This chain joins TRBV6-5 and TRBJ2-1; 11 bases align to TRBD2. The CDR3 contains 15 residues. V lost 6 bases and J lost 5; bases outside the gene matches: 6. CDR1 is MNHEY, CDR2 SVGAGI, per germline. The CDR3 bases are TGTGCCAGCAGGGATAGCGGGAGGGGGAACAATGAGCAGTTCTTC. Amino acid sequence: CASRDSGRGNNEQFF.

The DNA for the CDR3 is TGCGCCAGCACTACCAGCGGGGGCCGGGAGACCCAGTACTTC. It encodes CASTTSGGRETQYF. The chain joins TRBV10-2 to TRBJ2-5; the match to TRBD2 covers 8 bases. Germline values: CDR1 WSHSY, CDR2 SAAADI. The CDR3 contains 14 residues. V shed 7 bases and J 5 bases; nucleotides not matched to a gene: 9.